This T cell receptor beta chain was documented in a study of preoperative IRX-2 immunotherapy in early breast cancer (dated by TCRdb to the late 2010s). Preparation of the library involved the immunoSEQ multiplex PCR assay. This is the immuneACCESS table as TCRdb keeps it, with only in-frame sequences that have V and J called. A part of the clones is gone; compared with another copy, unresolved V genes explain less than half, and the rest is unexplained. The sample table records about 98,000 clones; roughly 90% of these occur just once. Roughly 1.9% of the sample lies in the top ten. Sample treatment or condition, as interpreted from the label and publication: preoperative locoregional IRX-2 cytokine immunotherapy. The samples were obtained from a phase Ib study that tested preoperative, locoregional IRX-2 cytokine immunotherapy designed to prime immune responses. Before surgery, IRX-2 was given to the donors, who were patients with early-stage breast cancer.

Per the germline V gene, MDHEN is the CDR1 and SYDVKM is the CDR2. The cysteine opens and the phenylalanine closes a CDR3 of 13 amino acids. CDR3 DNA only is kept here, 39 bases in frame from base 1. V is reduced by 4 bases and J by 3 bases, leaving a spacing of 10 bases between them. As regards this clone: The specificity of this receptor is unknown. One base away there is no much larger clone; base qualities are not given. This sample also contains other DNA sequences that code for the same CDR3.

The rearranged segments are TRBV28 and TRBJ2-7, and TRBD2 may be the D gene, going by 7 matching bases. The sequences come from tumor tissue, collected after IRX-2 immunotherapy. This receptor was identified in a human donor with breast cancer. Here the CDR3 is given as CASSSGGVYEQYF. The DNA is as follows: TGTGCCAGCAGTTCGGGGGGCGTCTACGAGCAGTACTTC.